This TCR beta chain was captured in a study of beta chain features in type 1 diabetes. Notes on the study in general: It was not settled here whether HLA type affects TCRB rearrangement. Patients' naive, central memory and Treg TCRB repertoires seemed closer to one another than those of healthy donors. People with Type 1 diabetes carried modestly yet significantly shorter TCRB CDR3s in all four CD4+ subsets.

In germline, CDR1 is SNHLY, CDR2 FYNNEI. This CDR3 has 12 amino acids. The trim removed 5 bases at V and 17 bases at J, leaving 8 bases unmatched. This clone was seen only a few times. Its antigen is still unknown. Every bit of the isolated RNA underwent reverse transcription, so sequencing read expressed TCRB transcripts. Assay used: immunoSEQ multiplex PCR; TCRdb lists only in-frame clones, some missing. In the table there are approximately 170,000 clones, 6.5% to 8.5% of which are singletons. Sequences were obtained from central memory CD4+ T cells from blood. The receptor's source is a man aged 18-30 years with type 1 diabetes. The chain has TRBV2 and TRBJ1-4, with 10 positions matching TRBD1. The CDR3 reads CASSLADRGFFF. The DNA for the CDR3 is TGTGCCAGCAGTCTAGCGGACAGGGGGTTCTTTTTT.